What follows is one T cell receptor (beta chain) and its context. Its antigen remains unknown. Germline V CDR1 and CDR2: LGHNT, FRNRAP. V lost 5 bases and J 0 bases, leaving 13 bases between the germline ends. The CDR3 spans 15 residues. The data are from a study of naive and memory T cell subsets. The study's findings and limits: Especially in CD8 cells, naive repertoires contained a few larger clonotypes, possibly CD45RA-re-expressing memory cells.

Two oligonucleotides, mixed equimolar, formed the beta constant-region primer covering TRBC1 and TRBC2. Ligated cDNA was amplified by four rounds of PCR with nested alpha and beta constant-region primers and SP2. Using its own MiXCR run on the UMI-ligation and nested PCR reads, TCRdb lists one record per CDR3 protein. The sample holds 150,000 or so distinct CDR3 sequences, about 23% seen once. The sequence was obtained from a human donor in good health. Sequenced sample: naive CD4+ T cells from blood. The V call is TRBV12-5, the J call TRBJ1-1; a weak D match, TRBD1 (5 bases). The CDR3 is CASGRPGRMNTEAFF. The CDR3 region has the DNA TGTGCTAGTGGTCGGCCGGGACGGATGAACACTGAAGCTTTCTTT.